The rows below give T cell receptor beta chains drawn from one sample of a study of OX40 agonist ivuxolimab in advanced cancers. Measured with immunoSEQ multiplex PCR; TCRdb has only the in-frame clones, and not every one. This table holds 96,000 or so clones, less than 85% found once. The source material was CD4+ or CD8+ T cells sorted from blood, sampled in a trial of the OX40 agonist ivuxolimab. The receptor set was obtained from an adult with an advanced solid tumor such as melanoma, head and neck, liver or kidney cancer. The CDR3 runs from the conserved cysteine through the conserved F or W. A D gene is named only where the DNA matches it firmly. Size is omitted from some rows. Given values are once, few, many or a class for expanded clones.

j_call d_call v_call clone_size cdr3_nt cdr3_aa
TRBJ2-7 . TRBV6-1 many TGTGCCAGCAGTCCACTCTACGAGCAGTACTTC CASSPLYEQYF
TRBJ1-4 . TRBV19 . TGTGCCAGTAGTATAGGTGCAGGGAAACTGTTTTTT CASSIGAGKLFF
TRBJ1-1 . TRBV29-1 . TGCAGCGTTGTAGGTGGGGGGCGAATGAACACTGAAGCTTTCTTT CSVVGGGRMNTEAFF
TRBJ1-5 . TRBV7-9 . TGTGCCAGCAGCTACGAGGGACGGGGCAATCAGCCCCAGCATTTT CASSYEGRGNQPQHF
TRBJ2-1 TRBD2 TRBV6-1 once TGTGCCAGCAGTGAATGGCGGGAGAGTTACAATGAGCAGTTCTTC CASSEWRESYNEQFF
TRBJ2-5 TRBD2 TRBV5-1 . TGCGCCAGCAGCCATCTTAGCGGGGGCCAAGAGACCCAGTACTTC CASSHLSGGQETQYF
TRBJ1-1 . TRBV2 medium-sized TGTGCCAGCAGTGGAGGACCGAACGAAGCTTTCTTT CASSGGPNEAFF
TRBJ2-7 TRBD2 TRBV19 . TGTGCCAGTAGTATCAATAGCGGGAAGGCCTACGAGCAGTACTTC CASSINSGKAYEQYF
TRBJ2-3 . TRBV4-3 . TGCGCCAGCAGCCAAGAAGGGACTACGCAGTATTTT CASSQEGTTQYF
TRBJ1-1 . TRBV6-1 once TGTGCCAGCAGTGACCCAGGGAGAGTTCAGGAAGCTTTCTTT CASSDPGRVQEAFF
TRBJ1-6 . TRBV7-2 . TGTGCCAGCAGCTTAAAGGGGGGGATGAATTCACCCCTCCACTTT CASSLKGGMNSPLHF
TRBJ2-7 . TRBV30 . TGTGCCACCGACAGTTTAAGCTCCTACGAGCAGTACTTC CATDSLSSYEQYF
TRBJ1-5 TRBD1 TRBV19 once TGTGCCAGTAGAACCACAACAGGGGGCAGTCAGCCCCAGCATTTT CASRTTTGGSQPQHF
TRBJ2-7 . TRBV11-2 . TGTGCCAGCAGCTTAGAAATCGAGGGGCCGGCCGCCGAGCAGTACTTC CASSLEIEGPAAEQYF
TRBJ1-2 . TRBV7-6 . TGTGCCAGCAGCCCCCAAGGCGTATACGGCTACACCTTC CASSPQGVYGYTF
TRBJ1-1 . TRBV18 . TGTGCCAGCTCACTTAATTACGGCGGTGACACTGAAGCTTTCTTT CASSLNYGGDTEAFF
TRBJ1-5 TRBD1 TRBV7-2 . TGTGCCAGCAGCTTGAGGAAGGGGACAGGGACGATTTTGAATCAGCCCCAGCATTTT CASSLRKGTGTILNQPQHF
TRBJ1-1 . TRBV10-3 . TGTGCCAGTACAGGGAGCGCGAACACTGAAGCTTTCTTT CASTGSANTEAFF
TRBJ2-7 . TRBV11-2 . TGTGCCAGCAGCTCCCGCGGGGGCTCCTACAAGCAGTACTTC CASSSRGGSYKQYF
TRBJ1-1 . TRBV6-6 . TGTGCCAGCAGTTTCGAGGGTACTGAAGCTTTCTTT CASSFEGTEAFF
TRBJ2-3 . TRBV29-1 . TGCAGCGTTACCAGGACAGAGCCTAGCACAGATACGCAGTATTTT CSVTRTEPSTDTQYF
TRBJ2-1 . TRBV15 many TGTGCCACCAGCAGAGCACGCGGGGGCGGGGATGAGCAGTTCTTC CATSRARGGGDEQFF
TRBJ2-3 . TRBV5-1 . TGCGCCAGCAGCTTGGCCGGGCTAGGGGATACGCAGTATTTT CASSLAGLGDTQYF
TRBJ1-3 . TRBV10-3 . TGTGCCATCACCAAGGAGGTCTCTGGAAACACCATATATTTT CAITKEVSGNTIYF
TRBJ2-7 . TRBV5-1 . TGCGCCAGCAGCTTGGTGGGGGACTACGAGCAGTACTTC CASSLVGDYEQYF
TRBJ2-1 TRBD2 TRBV19 . TGTGCCAGTAGTATAGATCCTCCTAGCGGGATGGAGAATGAGCAGTTCTTC CASSIDPPSGMENEQFF
TRBJ2-2 . TRBV7-9 . TGTGCCAGCAGCTTAGTAACAGGGAACACCGGGGAGCTGTTTTTT CASSLVTGNTGELFF
TRBJ2-5 . TRBV28 . TGTGCCAGTAGCCAAGCGTTTCGGACCCAGTACTTC CASSQAFRTQYF
TRBJ2-1 TRBD2 TRBV13 . TGTGCCAGCAGCCGTGGGACTACCTACAATGAGCAGTTCTTC CASSRGTTYNEQFF
TRBJ2-2 . TRBV10-2 few TGCGCCAGCTCGTCCGGGGAGCTGTTTTTT CASSSGELFF
TRBJ2-3 TRBD2 TRBV4-1 . TGCGCCAGCAGCCAAGATCTAGCGGGAGGGCACACAGATACGCAGTATTTT CASSQDLAGGHTDTQYF
TRBJ2-3 . TRBV19 . TGTGCCAGTAGTAGCCAGGGTTTAGATACGCAGTATTTT CASSSQGLDTQYF
TRBJ2-5 TRBD2 TRBV7-2 . TGTGCCAGCAGCCCGGGGTTTAGCGGGGAGGGAGAGACCCAGTACTTC CASSPGFSGEGETQYF
TRBJ2-7 TRBD2 TRBV18 . TGTGCCAGCTCACCAAGGACTAGCGGGAGTTTCTACGAGCAGTACTTC CASSPRTSGSFYEQYF
TRBJ2-3 . TRBV4-2 . TGTGCCAGCAGCCTATCCCCGGGCCGAGTAGATACGCAGTATTTT CASSLSPGRVDTQYF
TRBJ2-2 TRBD2 TRBV30 . TGTGCCTGGACTTTAGCGGGGGTTAACACCGGGGAGCTGTTTTTT CAWTLAGVNTGELFF
TRBJ1-2 . TRBV7-2 . TGTGCCAGCAGCCAGCGGCAGGTGGGCACTTCCTCTGGCTACACCTTC CASSQRQVGTSSGYTF
TRBJ2-5 TRBD1 TRBV6-6 . TGTGCCAGCAGTTACGGGGGGACAGGGGGCAGAGAGACCCAGTACTTC CASSYGGTGGRETQYF
TRBJ2-3 . TRBV5-1 . TGCGCCAGCAGCCCCTACAGGGAGACCACAGATACGCAGTATTTT CASSPYRETTDTQYF
TRBJ1-2 . TRBV27 few TGTGCCAGCAGTTTGAAGGACGGATATGGCTACACCTTC CASSLKDGYGYTF
TRBJ2-1 TRBD2 TRBV19 . TGTGCCAGTAGTATTGGCGGGAGGGCCCTTCTCCGCAATGAGCAGTTCTTC CASSIGGRALLRNEQFF